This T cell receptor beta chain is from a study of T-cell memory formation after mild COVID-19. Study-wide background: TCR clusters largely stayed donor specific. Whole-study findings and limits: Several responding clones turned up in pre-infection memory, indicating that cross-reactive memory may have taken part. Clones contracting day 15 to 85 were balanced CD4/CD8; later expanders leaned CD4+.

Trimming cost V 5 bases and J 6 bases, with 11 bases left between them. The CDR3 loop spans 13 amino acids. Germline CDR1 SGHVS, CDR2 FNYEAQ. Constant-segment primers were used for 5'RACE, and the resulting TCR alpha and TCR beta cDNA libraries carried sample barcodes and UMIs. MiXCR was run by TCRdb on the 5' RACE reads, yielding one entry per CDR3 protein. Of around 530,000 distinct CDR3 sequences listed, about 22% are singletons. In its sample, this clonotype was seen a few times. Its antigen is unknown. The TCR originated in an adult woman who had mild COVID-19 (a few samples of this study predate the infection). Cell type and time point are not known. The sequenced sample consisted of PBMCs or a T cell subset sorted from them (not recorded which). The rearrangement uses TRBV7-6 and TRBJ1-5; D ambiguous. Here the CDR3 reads CASSPEWGQPQHF. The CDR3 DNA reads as TGTGCCAGCAGCCCTGAATGGGGTCAGCCCCAGCATTTT.